The rows below give T cell receptor beta chains drawn from one sample of a study of blood T cell repertoires in COVID-19. Using immunoSEQ multiplex PCR, the repertoire was profiled, and TCRdb retains in-frame clones only, with some absent. Among tens of thousands of clones listed, approximately 84% were seen once. The sequenced sample was peripheral blood. The origin of the receptors is a man older than 75 with active or convalescent COVID-19. Both conserved end residues are part of each CDR3. The D gene is left open where the match is weak. Clone size, where shown, is once, few, many, or a class for clones that have expanded.

J gene: TRBJ2-5
D gene: TRBD2
clone size: NA
V gene: TRBV29-1
CDR3 protein: CSVELAGGGETQYF

J gene: TRBJ1-2
D gene: NA
clone size: medium-sized
V gene: TRBV2
CDR3 protein: CASRPQGTLNPRDYGYTF

J gene: TRBJ2-3
D gene: TRBD2
clone size: NA
V gene: TRBV4-1
CDR3 protein: CASSFLAGFTDTQYF

J gene: TRBJ2-3
D gene: NA
clone size: NA
V gene: TRBV5-1
CDR3 protein: CASSLVPGETTDTQYF

J gene: TRBJ2-2
D gene: TRBD2
clone size: NA
V gene: TRBV5-1
CDR3 protein: CASSFRLAGGSGELFF

J gene: TRBJ1-2
D gene: TRBD1
clone size: NA
V gene: TRBV19
CDR3 protein: CASSRAPGQENYGYTF

J gene: TRBJ1-1
D gene: NA
clone size: NA
V gene: TRBV28
CDR3 protein: CASVIPGGSAEAFF

J gene: TRBJ1-4
D gene: NA
clone size: once
V gene: TRBV12-3/TRBV12-4
CDR3 protein: CASSTNREKLFF

J gene: TRBJ2-2
D gene: NA
clone size: NA
V gene: TRBV6-1
CDR3 protein: CASSDPPGKPNTGELFF

J gene: TRBJ1-1
D gene: NA
clone size: NA
V gene: TRBV10-3
CDR3 protein: CAISTGHMNTEAFF

J gene: TRBJ2-2
D gene: NA
clone size: NA
V gene: TRBV5-1
CDR3 protein: CASSFPQGAGELFF

J gene: TRBJ2-2
D gene: TRBD1
clone size: NA
V gene: TRBV5-1
CDR3 protein: CASSPGTGYRELFF

J gene: TRBJ2-7
D gene: NA
clone size: few
V gene: TRBV6-4
CDR3 protein: CASSGRPGAGYEQYF

J gene: TRBJ1-1
D gene: NA
clone size: NA
V gene: TRBV27
CDR3 protein: CASSLYGGGMNTEAFF

J gene: TRBJ2-1
D gene: TRBD2
clone size: NA
V gene: TRBV9
CDR3 protein: CASSDLAGGVNEQFF

J gene: TRBJ1-1
D gene: NA
clone size: NA
V gene: TRBV19
CDR3 protein: CASSMVNRVAEAFF

J gene: TRBJ2-7
D gene: NA
clone size: NA
V gene: TRBV3-1/TRBV3-2
CDR3 protein: CASSQDIKWGAYEQYF

J gene: TRBJ1-2
D gene: TRBD1
clone size: NA
V gene: TRBV4-1
CDR3 protein: CASSLRQGYGYTF

J gene: TRBJ2-1
D gene: NA
clone size: many
V gene: TRBV11-3
CDR3 protein: CASSPLESEQFF

J gene: TRBJ2-1
D gene: TRBD1
clone size: NA
V gene: TRBV20-1
CDR3 protein: CSVPTGPWQFF